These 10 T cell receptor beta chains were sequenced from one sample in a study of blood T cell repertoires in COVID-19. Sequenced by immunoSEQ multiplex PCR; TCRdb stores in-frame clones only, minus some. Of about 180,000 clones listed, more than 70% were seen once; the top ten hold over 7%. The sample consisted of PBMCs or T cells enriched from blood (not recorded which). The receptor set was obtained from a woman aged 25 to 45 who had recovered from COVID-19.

CDR3 region: CASSPHTGNEKLFF. CDR3 in DNA: TGTGCCAGCAGTCCACACACAGGGAATGAAAAACTGTTTTTT. This rearrangement joins TRBV6-2 or TRBV6-3 to TRBJ1-4; D may be TRBD1 (6 bases). This CDR3 comprises 14 residues. CDR1 MNHEY and CDR2 SVGEGT come from the germline V gene. V lost 5 bases to trimming and J lost 5 bases, with 12 bases between them.

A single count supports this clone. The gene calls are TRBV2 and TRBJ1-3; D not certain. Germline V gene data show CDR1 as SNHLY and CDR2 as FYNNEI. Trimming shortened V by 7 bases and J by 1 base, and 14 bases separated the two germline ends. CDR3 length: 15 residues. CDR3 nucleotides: TGTGCCAGCATGGGCAGCAGACCTTCTGGAAACACCATATATTTT. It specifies CASMGSRPSGNTIYF.

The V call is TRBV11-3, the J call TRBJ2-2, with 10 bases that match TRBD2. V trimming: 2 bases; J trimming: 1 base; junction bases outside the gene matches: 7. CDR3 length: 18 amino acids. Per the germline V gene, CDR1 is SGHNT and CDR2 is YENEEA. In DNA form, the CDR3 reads TGTGCCAGCAGCTTATCCCTACGGACTAGCGGGAACACCGGGGAGCTGTTTTTT. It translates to CASSLSLRTSGNTGELFF.

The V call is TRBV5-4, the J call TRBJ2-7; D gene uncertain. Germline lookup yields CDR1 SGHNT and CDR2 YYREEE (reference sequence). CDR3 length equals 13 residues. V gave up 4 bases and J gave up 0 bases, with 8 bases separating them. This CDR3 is CASSPWSSYEQYF. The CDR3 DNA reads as TGTGCCAGCAGCCCGTGGAGCTCCTACGAGCAGTACTTC.

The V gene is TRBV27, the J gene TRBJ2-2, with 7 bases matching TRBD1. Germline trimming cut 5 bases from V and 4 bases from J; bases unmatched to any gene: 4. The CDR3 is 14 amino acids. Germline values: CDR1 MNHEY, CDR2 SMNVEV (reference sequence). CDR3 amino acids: CASSPDRITGELFF. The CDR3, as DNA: TGTGCCAGCAGTCCGGACAGGATCACCGGGGAGCTGTTTTTT.

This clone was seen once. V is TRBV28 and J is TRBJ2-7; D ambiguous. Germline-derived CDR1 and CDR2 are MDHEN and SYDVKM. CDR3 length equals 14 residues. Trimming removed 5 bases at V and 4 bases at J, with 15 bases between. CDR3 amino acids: CASSPAVRWYEQYF. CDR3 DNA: TGTGCCAGCAGTCCCGCCGTCAGATGGTACGAGCAGTACTTC.

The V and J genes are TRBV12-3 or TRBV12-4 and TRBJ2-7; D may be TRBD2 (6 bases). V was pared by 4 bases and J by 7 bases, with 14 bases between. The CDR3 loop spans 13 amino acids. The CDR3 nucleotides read TGTGCCAGCAGTTCTAATAACCGGGGGGAGCAGTACTTC. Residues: CASSSNNRGEQYF.

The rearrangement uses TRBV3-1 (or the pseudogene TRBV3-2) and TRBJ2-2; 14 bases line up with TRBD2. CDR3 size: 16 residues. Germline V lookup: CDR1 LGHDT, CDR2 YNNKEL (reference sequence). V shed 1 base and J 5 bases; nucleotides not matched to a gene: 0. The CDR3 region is CASSQGTSGRTGELFF. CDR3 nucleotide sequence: TGTGCCAGCAGCCAAGGGACTAGCGGGAGGACCGGGGAGCTGTTTTTT.

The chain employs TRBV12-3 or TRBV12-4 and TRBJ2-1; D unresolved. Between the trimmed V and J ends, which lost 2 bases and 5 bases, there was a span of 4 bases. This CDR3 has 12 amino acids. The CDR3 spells CASSLLDNEQFF. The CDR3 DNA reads TGTGCCAGCAGTTTACTCGACAATGAGCAGTTCTTC.

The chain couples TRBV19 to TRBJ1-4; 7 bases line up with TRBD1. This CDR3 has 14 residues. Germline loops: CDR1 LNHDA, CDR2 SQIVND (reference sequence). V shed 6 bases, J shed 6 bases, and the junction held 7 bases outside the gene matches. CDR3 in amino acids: CASSPTGLDEKLFF. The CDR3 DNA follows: TGTGCCAGTAGCCCGACAGGGTTGGATGAAAAACTGTTTTTT.